The clone carrying this T cell receptor beta chain was counted ten times or more. Its antigen remains unidentified. The data derive from a study of early T cells in non-severe SARS-CoV-2 infection. General observations from the study: Comparison of clonotypes with VDJdb favored anti-spike CD8 responses while missing private and CD4 specificities.

In TCRdb, the 5' RACE reads were re-called with MiXCR into one record per CDR3 protein. The sample consists of some 60,000 distinct CDR3 sequences, under 10% of them appearing once. V was shortened by 2 bases and J by 7 bases, with 11 bases between the two germline ends. This CDR3 region has 13 residues. Germline CDR1 reads MNHEY; CDR2 reads SVGEGT. The V call is TRBV6-2 or TRBV6-3, the J call TRBJ2-5; D might be TRBD2 (6 bases). Material for sequencing was whole blood. The TCR sequence derives from an adult who was a healthcare worker with PCR-confirmed SARS-CoV-2 infection or an uninfected control (not recorded which). The CDR3 coding sequence is TGTGCCAGCAGTTACGGAGCGGGCGGGACCCAGTACTTC. Protein sequence: CASSYGAGGTQYF.